The rows below give T cell receptor beta chains drawn from one sample of a study of graft-versus-host responses after intestinal transplantation. Generated by immunoSEQ multiplex PCR, the TCRdb table keeps only in-frame clones and is missing some. Counted here are 95,000 or so clones, around 90% occurring once; the ten biggest clones make up about 16%. The source material was PBMCs, sampled about 460 days after intestinal transplant. All receptors come from a human patient who received an intestinal transplant, so some T cells may come from the graft donor. Each CDR3 is given with its conserved first and last residue. The order of the fields is clone size, V gene, J gene, D gene, CDR3 DNA, CDR3 protein. D genes are given only for firm matches. A clone size is listed for some rows: how often the clone was seen (once, few, many), or a class if it is expanded.

-,TRBV25-1,TRBJ1-1,-,TGTGCCAGCAGCCCCCCCTTCGCTGAAGCTTTCTTT,CASSPPFAEAFF
few,TRBV29-1,TRBJ1-2,-,TGCAGCGTTGGTTTTGCGGGAGGACGTGGCTACACCTTC,CSVGFAGGRGYTF
-,TRBV18,TRBJ1-5,-,TGTGCCAGCTCTAAGACAGTTTTGAATCAGCCCCAGCATTTT,CASSKTVLNQPQHF
-,TRBV6-1,TRBJ1-4,-,TGTGCCAGCACCTGGGGCCGGTCAAATGAAAAACTGTTTTTT,CASTWGRSNEKLFF
-,TRBV5-4,TRBJ1-2,-,TGTGCCAGCAGCTACGGGGCAGAACCCTATGGCTACACCTTC,CASSYGAEPYGYTF
-,TRBV9,TRBJ1-1,-,TGTGCCAGCAGCGACCGACAGGACACGAACACTGAAGCTTTCTTT,CASSDRQDTNTEAFF
-,TRBV13,TRBJ2-7,-,TGTGCCAGCAGCTTCGCCACGGGGGGCCCCTCCTACGAGCAGTACTTC,CASSFATGGPSYEQYF
-,TRBV4-1,TRBJ2-5,-,TGCGCCAGCAGCCAAGGGGCCAGTGAAGAGCAGTACTTC,CASSQGASEEQYF
-,TRBV11-2,TRBJ1-1,-,TGTGCCAGCACCCTACGGGGGACTGAAGCTTTCTTT,CASTLRGTEAFF
-,TRBV9,TRBJ2-3,TRBD2,TGTGCCAGCAGCACACGGACTAGCGGGGGGGATACGCAGTATTTT,CASSTRTSGGDTQYF
-,TRBV7-9,TRBJ1-6,-,TGTGCCAGCAGCTTAACCCCAGGGAGCTATAATTCACCCCTCCACTTT,CASSLTPGSYNSPLHF
-,TRBV18,TRBJ2-7,-,TGTGCCAGCTCACCAGACCCATACGAGCAGTACTTC,CASSPDPYEQYF
-,TRBV5-1,TRBJ2-2,-,TGCGCCAGCAGCCACGGGCAGGGGACCGGGGAGCTGTTTTTT,CASSHGQGTGELFF
-,TRBV18,TRBJ2-7,-,TGTGCCAGCTCACCACCGGGCACCCCCTACGAGCAGTACTTC,CASSPPGTPYEQYF
-,TRBV10-3,TRBJ2-3,-,TGTGCCATCAGCAGGGACCCAAGGTTCGCAGATACGCAGTATTTT,CAISRDPRFADTQYF
-,TRBV5-1,TRBJ1-1,-,TGCGCCAGCAGCCGGAACATGAACACTGAAGCTTTCTTT,CASSRNMNTEAFF
-,TRBV5-1,TRBJ1-2,-,TGCGCCAGCAGCTTGGGGGGTGGGGACAAAAGAAACTATGGCTACACCTTC,CASSLGGGDKRNYGYTF
few,TRBV6-6,TRBJ2-7,TRBD1,TGTGCCAGCAGCCACCCCGGGACAGGAGTTTACGAGCAGTACTTC,CASSHPGTGVYEQYF
once,TRBV6-5,TRBJ1-2,-,TGTGCCAGCAGCCCCGGGACAAGCTATGGCTACACCTTC,CASSPGTSYGYTF
-,TRBV6-6,TRBJ1-2,-,TGTGCCAGCAGCCAAAGTAGCGACTATGGCTACACCTTC,CASSQSSDYGYTF
-,TRBV4-1,TRBJ2-3,-,TGCGCCAGCAGCCAAGATTCAGGAATCGAGGGCACAGATACGCAGTATTTT,CASSQDSGIEGTDTQYF
-,TRBV5-1,TRBJ1-2,-,TGCGCCAGCAATAACGGGGAGGGACGAGATGGCTACACCTTC,CASNNGEGRDGYTF
-,TRBV19,TRBJ2-7,-,TGTGCCAGTAGTATAGGGCCGCAGGCCGAGCAGTACTTC,CASSIGPQAEQYF
-,TRBV6-4,TRBJ2-3,-,TGTGCCAGCAGCCCAAAAGCGGCCCTCACAGATACGCAGTATTTT,CASSPKAALTDTQYF
-,TRBV5-1,TRBJ1-3,-,TGCGCCAGCAGCTCAGCGGGGGCTGGAAACACCATATATTTT,CASSSAGAGNTIYF
once,TRBV5-1,TRBJ1-5,-,TGCGCCAGCAGCTCGATCAATCAGCCCCAGCATTTT,CASSSINQPQHF